The rows below give T cell receptor beta chains drawn from one sample of a study of T cell repertoires in cytomegalovirus infection. TCRdb re-derived calls from the reads in MiXCR, one entry per CDR3 protein. The sample lists around 100,000 distinct CDR3 sequences; roughly 31% were seen once. Their antigen targets remain unknown. This material consisted of CD8+ T cells from cultured PBMCs, taken from culture after CMV antigen stimulation. The source of these receptors is a human donor in good health (CMV status not recorded). Some clones in this sample may be carry-over from other donors' samples. CDR3s include the opening cysteine and the closing phenylalanine or tryptophan.

j_call | v_call | cdr3_aa
TRBJ1-2 | TRBV7-2 | CASDRGYGYTF
TRBJ1-5 | TRBV7-8 | CASSLVARTRPKGNQPQHF
TRBJ1-1 | TRBV4-1 | CASSQDPDGDEAFF
TRBJ2-5 | TRBV7-2 | CASSLGVGDYQGTQETQYF
TRBJ2-5 | TRBV7-9 | CASSLVGLAGLQETQYF
TRBJ2-3 | TRBV7-9 | CASSWRPDTQYF
TRBJ1-5 | TRBV4-1 | CASSPRTDSNQPQHF
TRBJ2-7 | TRBV4-2 | CASSQAGPRNEQYF
TRBJ2-2 | TRBV7-9 | CASSIKSAGELFF
TRBJ2-7 | TRBV4-1 | CASSHKDDYEQYF
TRBJ2-7 | TRBV4-3 | CASSQADSYEQYF
TRBJ1-2 | TRBV9 | CASSVDLYPPAF
TRBJ1-2 | TRBV5-5 | CASSPIPTSSNYGYTF
TRBJ2-5 | TRBV4-2 | CASSQNLGQETQYF
TRBJ2-3 | TRBV27 | CASSRINTDTQYF
TRBJ2-7 | TRBV29-1 | CSADAGTDSYEQYF
TRBJ2-3 | TRBV11-1 | CASSFYAGTSGDTQYF
TRBJ1-2 | TRBV20-1 | CSAWTGKVIGSNYGYTF